Following are 32 T cell receptor beta chains from one sample sequenced in a study of post-analysis software for immune sequencing data. Overall study findings and caveats: Patients had higher frequencies than controls of about five TRBV segments, including TRBV5-6, TRBV5-1 and TRBV20-1.

These TCRs are of unknown antigen specificity. The TCR beta cDNA libraries carried unique molecular identifiers. MiXCR, applied by TCRdb to the PCR reads, yields one record per CDR3 protein. The sample includes hundreds of thousands of distinct CDR3 sequences, 44% seen only once; the top ten take more than 1.5%. The material sequenced was blood. The source is a girl aged 5-17 years with multiple sclerosis.

The chain links TRBV20-1 to TRBJ2-3; 9 positions match TRBD2. V gave up 6 bases and J gave up 2 bases; unmatched junction bases: 12. Germline V gene lookup returns CDR1 DFQATT and CDR2 SNEGSKA (reference sequence). This CDR3 has 16 residues. This CDR3 reads CSASDPLAGITDTQYF. The CDR3 DNA is TGCAGTGCCTCAGACCCCCTAGCGGGGATCACAGATACGCAGTATTTT.

In its sample, this clonotype was seen a few times. The chain has TRBV12-3 or TRBV12-4 and TRBJ2-5, with TRBD2 matching 8 bases. The length of the CDR3 is 14 residues. The trim removed 4 bases at V and 4 bases at J, leaving 5 bases unmatched. DNA of the CDR3: TGTGCCAGCAGTTGGAGCGGGAGAGTAGAGACCCAGTACTTC. Translation gives CASSWSGRVETQYF.

CDR3 DNA sequence: TGCAGTGCTAGAGATCGAAGGGCCAGGACTGAAGCTTTCTTT. This encodes CSARDRRARTEAFF. This sequence joins TRBV20-1 and TRBJ1-1; D not resolved. Trimming took off 0 bases at V and 5 bases at J, with 13 bases between the two ends. From germline, CDR1 is DFQATT and CDR2 SNEGSKA (reference sequence). The CDR3 covers 14 residues.

This clonotype was found a few times. The rearrangement links TRBV10-3 to TRBJ2-1; D may be TRBD2 (6 bases). The CDR3 is 15 residues long. The V end was cut by 4 bases, the J end by 5 bases, with 15 bases between. Per germline, CDR1 ENHRY and CDR2 SYGVKD. The CDR3 loop is CAISAGSGWDNEQFF. In DNA form, the CDR3 reads TGTGCCATCAGTGCCGGGAGCGGATGGGACAATGAGCAGTTCTTC.

V gene TRBV24-1 combines with J gene TRBJ2-3; 7 bases map to TRBD1. Germline CDR1 is KGHDR and CDR2 is SFDVKD. V was pared by 6 bases and J by 0 bases, with 8 bases of the junction left unmatched. The CDR3 is 16 amino acids. The CDR3 DNA reads as TGTGCCACCAGTACCGCCCGGGACAGAAGCACAGATACGCAGTATTTT. This codes for CATSTARDRSTDTQYF.

The chain uses TRBV6-4 and TRBJ2-7, with D perhaps matching TRBD1 (5 bases). The CDR3 runs to 13 residues. The V and J ends lost 6 bases and 3 bases respectively, with 12 bases between them. Germline assignment: CDR1 MRHNA and CDR2 SNTAGT. CDR3 sequence (DNA): TGTGCCAGCAGGGAAGCCGACAGCTACGAGCAGTACTTC. Protein: CASREADSYEQYF.

The rearrangement uses TRBV11-2 and TRBJ1-2; no definite D call. Germline CDR1 is SGHAT and CDR2 is FQNNGV. Trimming shortened V by 5 bases and J by 4 bases, and 11 bases separated the two germline ends. The CDR3 has 13 amino acids. CDR3 DNA: TGTGCCAGCAGCCCCGGGGTGGGCTATGGCTACACCTTC. Residues: CASSPGVGYGYTF.

The chain combines TRBV11-3 with TRBJ1-5, with TRBD1 as a possible D gene (6 bases). From germline, CDR1 is SGHNT and CDR2 YENEEA. This CDR3 contains 15 residues. The ends were cut back, 4 bases at V and 4 bases at J, with 14 bases in the middle. DNA of the CDR3: TGTGCCAGCAGCTCCGGGGGGCAAGGTAATCAGCCCCAGCATTTT. The encoded protein is CASSSGGQGNQPQHF.

This clonotype was picked up a small number of times. One end of the junction varies from germline; a read error may be responsible. The chain recombines TRBV20-1 with TRBJ2-5, with D possibly TRBD1 on 6 matching bases. The CDR3 extends over 12 amino acids. Germline values: CDR1 DFQATT, CDR2 SNEGSKA (reference sequence). The CDR3 protein is CRARYREGTQYF. DNA for the CDR3: TGCAGGGCTAGATACAGGGAAGGGACCCAGTACTTC.

A few counts support this clonotype. The CDR3 nucleotides are TGTGCCAGCCTCTCCGGGACAGGGCTCTCTGGGGCCAACGTCCTGACTTTC. Protein: CASLSGTGLSGANVLTF. The rearrangement uses TRBV7-9 and TRBJ2-6; 9 bases fit TRBD1. V was pared by 8 bases and J by 0 bases, with 8 bases of the junction left unmatched. The V gene's germline CDR1 is SEHNR and CDR2 FQNEAQ (reference sequence). The CDR3 loop spans 17 amino acids.

This clonotype has a count of ten or more. The chain has TRBV7-3 and TRBJ2-5, with a weak D call TRBD2 (6 bases). This CDR3 region has 13 residues. The V gene lost 2 bases and the J gene lost 5 bases, with 9 bases spanning the gap. The V gene's germline CDR1 is SGHTA and CDR2 FQGTGA. The CDR3 is CASSLRGSETQYF. The DNA for the CDR3 is TGTGCCAGCAGCTTACGGGGGTCGGAGACCCAGTACTTC.

The chain recombines TRBV12-3 or TRBV12-4 with TRBJ2-4; 7 bases align to TRBD2. The V and J ends lost 6 bases and 1 base, in that order; junction bases with no gene match: 9. The CDR3 loop spans 16 amino acids. The CDR3 sequence is CASSPVGGAAKNIQYF. The CDR3 bases are TGTGCCAGCAGCCCTGTGGGAGGGGCGGCCAAAAACATTCAGTACTTC.

This sequence joins TRBV9 and TRBJ2-3; maybe TRBD2 (6 bases). V dropped 0 bases and J dropped 3 bases, with 11 bases sitting between them. The length of the CDR3 is 15 residues. The germline V gene has CDR1 SGDLS and CDR2 YYNGEE. The chain's CDR3 is CASSVGVSGTDTQYF. CDR3 bases: TGTGCCAGCAGCGTAGGGGTTAGCGGTACAGATACGCAGTATTTT.

The genes are TRBV5-1 and TRBJ2-4; 7 bases are shared with TRBD2. The DNA end lines up better with TRBJ2-7; the J call may be wrong. The CDR3 sequence is 13 residues long. Looked up from germline, CDR1 is SGHRS and CDR2 is YFSETQ. The CDR3 sequence: CASSGIGGDEQYF. CDR3 nucleotide sequence: TGCGCCAGCAGCGGTATTGGGGGGGACGAGCAGTACTTC.

This clonotype was counted a single time. The CDR3 is CASSFQPGGAGETQYF. In DNA form, the CDR3 reads TGCGCCAGCAGCTTTCAACCAGGGGGCGCAGGGGAGACCCAGTACTTC. The chain is built from TRBV5-1 and TRBJ2-5; 8 bases map to TRBD1. Germline V gives CDR1 SGHRS, CDR2 YFSETQ. V lost 2 bases, J lost 5 bases, and 11 bases stayed unmatched. The CDR3 totals 16 residues.

This clonotype has a single count. The V gene is TRBV9, the J gene TRBJ2-2; D remains ambiguous. Looked up from germline, CDR1 is SGDLS and CDR2 is YYNGEE. The CDR3 has 16 residues. V gave up 3 bases and J gave up 6 bases, with 18 bases separating them. Here the CDR3 reads CASSASITGIAGELFF. As DNA, the CDR3 is TGTGCCAGCAGCGCTTCGATTACGGGTATCGCCGGGGAGCTGTTTTTT.

This clonotype was detected only a few times. CDR3 sequence: CASSHLATLQGIEAYEQYF. CDR3 DNA sequence: TGCGCCAGCAGCCACCTAGCTACCCTGCAGGGGATCGAAGCCTACGAGCAGTACTTC. This chain joins TRBV4-1 and TRBJ2-7, with D possibly TRBD1 on 6 matching bases. V shed 3 bases and J shed 2 bases, with 26 bases lying between them. Germline V CDR1 and CDR2: MGHRA, YSYEKL. CDR3 length equals 19 residues.

This sequence joins TRBV5-1 and TRBJ1-6; no firm D call. The CDR3 has 17 amino acids. V was shortened by 1 base and J by 6 bases, with 17 bases between the two germline ends. Germline-derived CDR1 and CDR2 are SGHRS and YFSETQ. In DNA, the CDR3 is TGCGCCAGCAGCTTGAACAGACCGGGCCAGCTTAATTCACCCCTCCACTTT. As protein: CASSLNRPGQLNSPLHF.

This clonotype showed up just a few times. The chain links TRBV29-1 to TRBJ1-5, with D possibly being TRBD1 (5 bases). The CDR3 is 13 residues long. V was cut by 4 bases and J by 9 bases, with 16 bases left in between. Germline CDR1 is SQVTM and CDR2 is ANQGSEA. The CDR3, as DNA: TGCAGCGTTGTAAAAGACAGACTCTGGCCCCAGCATTTT. Protein: CSVVKDRLWPQHF.

A remark on this clonotype: A much larger clone lies one base from this, so it may be a read error. The V gene is TRBV29-1, the J gene TRBJ2-3; perhaps D is TRBD1 or TRBD2 (5 bases each). This CDR3 region has 13 residues. The germline V gene encodes CDR1 SQVTM and CDR2 ANQGSEA. The CDR3 region is CSVGGLSTGTQYF. In DNA, the CDR3 is TGCAGCGTTGGAGGGCTTAGCACAGGTACGCAGTATTTT.

This clonotype has just a few counts. The CDR3 region is CASSFSSGRGPAEAFF. The CDR3 nucleotides are TGTGCCAGCAGTTTCTCCTCGGGCAGGGGGCCCGCTGAAGCTTTCTTT. V usage is TRBV12-3 or TRBV12-4 and J usage is TRBJ1-1, with TRBD1 matching over 8 bases. This CDR3 is 16 amino acids long. Trimming at V came to 3 bases and at J to 6 bases, leaving 12 bases not matched to a gene.

This clonotype was picked up one time. The V call is TRBV10-3, the J call TRBJ2-2, with a possible D match to TRBD2 (7 bases). V shed 7 bases and J shed 0 bases, with 18 bases lying between them. Per germline, CDR1 ENHRY and CDR2 SYGVKD. The CDR3 length is 17 residues. CDR3 protein: CAIKGVAGNTNTGELFF. The CDR3 DNA reads as TGTGCCATCAAGGGGGTAGCGGGTAACACGAACACCGGGGAGCTGTTTTTT.

The chain uses TRBV6-5 and TRBJ1-1, with D possibly being TRBD1 (5 bases). The CDR3 is 16 amino acids. CDR1 MNHEY and CDR2 SVGAGI come from the germline V gene. V lost 0 bases and J lost 3, with 14 bases in between. CDR3 in DNA: TGTGCCAGCAGTTACTCGATCGGCAGGGCGGACACTGAAGCTTTCTTT. Protein: CASSYSIGRADTEAFF.

The chain links TRBV25-1 to TRBJ2-3; D uncertain. Trimming pared 3 bases from V and 3 bases from J, leaving 4 bases between. CDR1 and CDR2 (germline): MGHDK, SYGVNS. The CDR3 sequence is 12 residues long. The CDR3 DNA sequence: TGTGCCAGCAGTGAGAAGACAGATACGCAGTATTTT. This encodes CASSEKTDTQYF.

This clonotype was seen only a few times. This sequence joins TRBV29-1 and TRBJ1-1; D ambiguous. Trimming left V 4 bases short and J 7 bases short, with 7 bases between. The V gene's germline CDR1 is SQVTM and CDR2 ANQGSEA. This CDR3 is built from 10 residues. CDR3 DNA sequence: TGCAGCGTTGCAGACGTTGAAGCTTTCTTT. Amino acid sequence: CSVADVEAFF.

This clonotype was detected a few times. V usage is TRBV12-3 or TRBV12-4 and J usage is TRBJ1-1, with D unclear. The V end was cut by 6 bases, the J end by 9 bases, with 14 bases between. This CDR3 is 12 amino acids long. CDR3 in amino acids: CASRALVGQAFF. Here the CDR3 DNA reads TGTGCCAGCAGGGCCCTAGTGGGTCAAGCTTTCTTT.

The rearrangement links TRBV4-1 to TRBJ1-5; no firm D call. V lost 0 bases to trimming and J lost 1 base, with 4 bases between them. This CDR3 has 14 amino acids. Germline CDR1 and CDR2: MGHRA and YSYEKL. CDR3 residues: CASSQDWSNQPQHF. CDR3 coding DNA: TGCGCCAGCAGCCAAGATTGGAGCAATCAGCCCCAGCATTTT.

This chain uses TRBV5-1 with TRBJ1-2, with a possible D match to TRBD1 (6 bases). CDR1 SGHRS and CDR2 YFSETQ come from the germline V gene. The ends were cut back, 2 bases at V and 3 bases at J, with 11 bases in the middle. The CDR3 is 14 amino acids. CDR3 sequence: CASSLRGQDYGYTF. In DNA, the CDR3 is TGCGCCAGCAGCTTACGGGGGCAAGACTATGGCTACACCTTC. Looking up the rest from reference TRBV5-1 and TRBJ1-2 gives the full variable domain: KAGVTQTPRYLIKTRGQQVTLSCSPISGHRSVSWYQQTPGQGLQFLFEYFSETQRNKGNFPGRFSGRQFSNSRSEMNVSTLELGDSALYLCASSLRGQDYGYTFGSGTRLTVV.

This chain links TRBV12-3 or TRBV12-4 with TRBJ1-2; 11 bases are shared with TRBD1. This CDR3 region has 18 residues. V was pared by 6 bases and J by 4 bases, with 16 bases of the junction left unmatched. Written as DNA, the CDR3 is TGTGCCAGCAGACCCCCGGACAGGGGGCTCCGGCAATCCTATGGCTACACCTTC. It specifies CASRPPDRGLRQSYGYTF.

V is TRBV7-2 and J is TRBJ2-1; TRBD2 aligns across 9 bases. Germline-derived CDR1 and CDR2 are SGHTA and FQGNSA. Unmatched junction bases numbered 11, after V lost 2 bases and J lost 9 bases. CDR3 size: 16 residues. The CDR3 spells CASSLTSGLKGGEQFF. CDR3 bases: TGTGCCAGCAGCTTAACTAGCGGGCTTAAGGGAGGTGAGCAGTTCTTC.

Here the CDR3 DNA reads TGCAGCGTCGTCGGCAGTACAGATACGCAGTATTTT. It codes for CSVVGSTDTQYF. V gene TRBV29-1 combines with J gene TRBJ2-3; unclear D gene. Germline values: CDR1 SQVTM, CDR2 ANQGSEA. This CDR3 region has 12 residues. The germline V and J ends were trimmed by 6 bases and 3 bases, with 10 bases remaining between them.

The sample holds a few counts of this clonotype. The chain couples TRBV18 to TRBJ2-4; 7 positions match TRBD1. The CDR3 spans 14 residues. Looked up from germline, CDR1 is KGHSH and CDR2 is LQKENI. Trimming at V came to 6 bases and at J to 7 bases, leaving 9 bases not matched to a gene. CDR3 residues: CASSNMSQGNIQYF. CDR3 in DNA: TGTGCCAGCTCCAACATGTCACAGGGGAACATTCAGTACTTC.